This T cell receptor (beta chain) was identified during a study of T cells in localized non-small cell lung cancer. Study-level results: Uninvolved adjacent lung showed peak T cell clonality, exceeding tumor. Adjacent lung tissue had a median around 50 of the top 100 clones found in the tumor. A higher density of T cells in blood coincided with extended overall survival.

Details on this clone: Its antigen is unknown.

The CDR3 sequence is 13 residues long. V lost 2 bases and J lost 7, with 12 bases in between. Germline V gene data show CDR1 as LNHNV and CDR2 as YYDKDF (reference sequence). Using immunoSEQ multiplex PCR, the repertoire was profiled, and TCRdb retains in-frame clones only, with some absent. The sample has fewer than 100,000 clones; 75% to 85% are singletons. The TCR originated in a female donor aged 60 or older with stage I lung adenocarcinoma. The sample in question was peripheral blood, obtained before any cancer treatment. The chain links TRBV15 to TRBJ2-7; D is unclear. CDR3 bases: TGTGCCACCAGCAGACCCATTTTTGGTGAGCAGTACTTC. It encodes CATSRPIFGEQYF.